The following is a TCR beta chain sequence with its context. This entry comes from a study of blood T cell repertoires in COVID-19. In the study overall: Collection of acute and convalescent COVID-19 samples took place in the United States, Italy and Spain.

In the original workflow: The assay estimated nucleated cells by amplifying reference gene primers. Here immunoSEQ multiplex PCR was the method, and the copy in TCRdb shows in-frame clones only, minus some. That table supplies the V and J calls and clone size; D and trimming were determined from the DNA. The data show approximately 15,000 clones, with 84% seen just once and roughly 32% held by the top ten. V was clipped by 5 bases and J by 1 base; unmatched bases: 1. The CDR3 extends over 13 amino acids. The germline gives CDR1 PRHDT, CDR2 FYEKMQ (reference sequence). This receptor was identified in a man aged 45-60 years with active COVID-19. The sample consisted of peripheral blood. The rearrangement links TRBV13 to TRBJ2-7; 8 positions match TRBD2. This CDR3 reads CASSQRESYEQYF. In DNA, the CDR3 is TGTGCCAGCAGCCAGCGGGAGTCCTACGAGCAGTACTTC. Using reference TRBV13 and TRBJ2-7 for the parts outside the CDR3, the full variable domain is AAGVIQSPRHLIKEKRETATLKCYPIPRHDTVYWYQQGPGQDPQFLISFYEKMQSDKGSIPDRFSAQQFSDYHSELNMSSLELGDSALYFCASSQRESYEQYFGPGTRLTVT.